This is a list of T cell receptor beta chains from one sample in a study of blood T cell repertoires in COVID-19. The repertoire was sequenced with immunoSEQ multiplex PCR; TCRdb's copy has only in-frame clones and lacks some. The sample gives 300,000 to 400,000 clones, around 87% of which show up once; about 2.9% is in the top ten. The sample was peripheral blood. The receptors originated from a human donor in a cohort sampled during active COVID-19. The CDR3 runs from the conserved cysteine through the conserved F or W. Each record gives: J gene, clone size, D gene, V gene, CDR3 protein, CDR3 DNA. D genes are given only for firm matches. Not all rows give a size; the values are once, few, many and, for expanded clones, a class.

J: TRBJ1-2
size: .
D: TRBD1
V: TRBV9
CDR3: CASSVGSGQGYGYTF
DNA: TGTGCCAGCAGCGTAGGAAGTGGACAGGGTTATGGCTACACCTTC

J: TRBJ2-7
size: few
D: .
V: TRBV6-5
CDR3: CASSRQAVYEQYF
DNA: TGTGCCAGCAGTCGACAGGCCGTCTACGAGCAGTACTTC

J: TRBJ1-1
size: once
D: .
V: TRBV7-2
CDR3: CASSLAGGMNTEAFF
DNA: TGTGCCAGCAGCTTAGCAGGAGGGATGAACACTGAAGCTTTCTTT

J: TRBJ2-1
size: .
D: .
V: TRBV5-4
CDR3: CASRMGVIGDNEQFF
DNA: TGTGCCAGCCGAATGGGTGTAATAGGGGACAATGAGCAGTTCTTC

J: TRBJ1-1
size: .
D: .
V: TRBV14
CDR3: CASSLLTETEAFF
DNA: TGTGCCAGCAGCCTACTGACAGAGACTGAAGCTTTCTTT

J: TRBJ2-1
size: .
D: .
V: TRBV9
CDR3: CASSVRTTQRSEQFF
DNA: TGTGCCAGCAGCGTTAGGACTACCCAACGGAGTGAGCAGTTCTTC

J: TRBJ2-3
size: .
D: .
V: TRBV20-1
CDR3: CSASITSTDTQYF
DNA: TGCAGTGCTAGTATCACTAGCACAGATACGCAGTATTTT

J: TRBJ1-3
size: .
D: .
V: TRBV2
CDR3: CASREGFSGNTIYF
DNA: TGTGCCAGCAGGGAGGGGTTCTCTGGAAACACCATATATTTT

J: TRBJ1-2
size: .
D: TRBD1
V: TRBV10-3
CDR3: CAISSGTAVEGYTF
DNA: TGTGCCATCAGTTCCGGGACAGCCGTGGAGGGCTACACCTTC

J: TRBJ1-1
size: .
D: TRBD1
V: TRBV18
CDR3: CASSATGGWDTEAFF
DNA: TGTGCCAGCTCAGCGACAGGGGGCTGGGACACTGAAGCTTTCTTT

J: TRBJ2-1
size: .
D: TRBD2
V: TRBV5-6
CDR3: CASSLAGVLEQFF
DNA: TGTGCCAGCAGCCTAGCGGGAGTTTTGGAGCAGTTCTTC

J: TRBJ2-3
size: .
D: TRBD1
V: TRBV18
CDR3: CASSPKGQGPDTQYF
DNA: TGTGCCAGCTCACCGAAGGGACAGGGCCCAGATACGCAGTATTTT

J: TRBJ1-3
size: .
D: TRBD1
V: TRBV7-9
CDR3: CASSLQQGSSGNTIYF
DNA: TGTGCCAGCAGCTTACAACAGGGGAGCTCTGGAAACACCATATATTTT

J: TRBJ1-2
size: .
D: .
V: TRBV5-1
CDR3: CASSLAPGANYGYTF
DNA: TGCGCCAGCAGCTTGGCCCCAGGGGCGAACTATGGCTACACCTTC

J: TRBJ2-3
size: .
D: TRBD2
V: TRBV3-1/TRBV3-2
CDR3: CASSPILTSGRSGDTQYF
DNA: TGTGCCAGCAGCCCCATACTGACTAGCGGGAGAAGTGGGGATACGCAGTATTTT

J: TRBJ2-2
size: .
D: .
V: TRBV5-3
CDR3: CARSLGRSGEASGELFF
DNA: TGTGCCAGAAGCTTGGGACGTAGCGGAGAGGCCTCCGGGGAGCTGTTTTTT

J: TRBJ2-3
size: .
D: .
V: TRBV5-4
CDR3: CASSSHQDTQYF
DNA: TGTGCCAGCAGCTCCCATCAGGATACGCAGTATTTT

J: TRBJ2-1
size: .
D: TRBD1
V: TRBV30
CDR3: CAWQKTGGPKNEQFF
DNA: TGTGCCTGGCAAAAAACAGGGGGCCCTAAAAATGAGCAGTTCTTC

J: TRBJ1-5
size: .
D: .
V: TRBV6-5
CDR3: CASSLGGYSNQPQHF
DNA: TGTGCCAGCAGTCTAGGGGGATATAGCAATCAGCCCCAGCATTTT

J: TRBJ2-3
size: .
D: .
V: TRBV5-1
CDR3: CASSSQSSTDTQYF
DNA: TGCGCCAGCAGCTCACAATCTAGCACAGATACGCAGTATTTT

J: TRBJ2-7
size: .
D: TRBD1
V: TRBV6-6
CDR3: CASGYRGPHEQYF
DNA: TGTGCCAGCGGCTACAGGGGACCCCACGAGCAGTACTTC

J: TRBJ2-2
size: once
D: .
V: TRBV7-8
CDR3: CASSPTESGRAVPGELFF
DNA: TGTGCCAGCAGCCCAACCGAATCGGGCAGGGCAGTCCCCGGGGAGCTGTTTTTT

J: TRBJ2-7
size: .
D: TRBD2
V: TRBV27
CDR3: CASSLGPGLVYEQYF
DNA: TGTGCCAGCAGTTTAGGTCCAGGACTAGTCTACGAGCAGTACTTC

J: TRBJ2-5
size: .
D: TRBD1
V: TRBV7-8
CDR3: CASSLQGAPGETQYF
DNA: TGTGCCAGCAGCTTACAGGGGGCGCCCGGAGAGACCCAGTACTTC

J: TRBJ2-3
size: .
D: .
V: TRBV2
CDR3: CASIGVGLLDTQYF
DNA: TGTGCCAGCATCGGGGTTGGGTTATTAGATACGCAGTATTTT

J: TRBJ2-1
size: .
D: TRBD2
V: TRBV5-5
CDR3: CASSLGLAGDYNEQFF
DNA: TGTGCCAGCAGCTTGGGATTAGCGGGGGACTACAATGAGCAGTTCTTC

J: TRBJ2-3
size: .
D: .
V: TRBV29-1
CDR3: CSVEDGESAQYF
DNA: TGCAGCGTTGAAGACGGGGAGTCGGCGCAGTATTTT